These 8 T cell receptor beta chains were sequenced from one sample in a study of T cell responses to AZD1222 COVID-19 vaccine. Here immunoSEQ multiplex PCR was the method, and the copy in TCRdb shows in-frame clones only, minus some. The sample has about 150,000 clones; less than 90% are singletons. The starting material was peripheral blood, obtained on day 0 of MenACWY control vaccination. Receptor source: an adult in good health.

The J gene is TRBJ2-7, the V gene TRBV19; 14 bases agree with TRBD2. CDR1 and CDR2 from the germline V gene are LNHDA and SQIVND (reference sequence). V lost 7 bases, J lost 5 bases, and 16 bases stayed unmatched. The CDR3 contains 18 residues. This chain's CDR3 is CASIRRMGLAGVHNEQYF. CDR3 nucleotides: TGTGCCAGTATCCGACGAATGGGACTAGCGGGAGTGCACAACGAGCAGTACTTC.

The gene calls are TRBV6-5 and TRBJ2-1; D is uncertain. CDR3 length: 13 amino acids. Trimming cost V 7 bases and J 1 base, with 8 bases left between them. Looked up from germline, CDR1 is MNHEY and CDR2 is SVGAGI. In DNA form, the CDR3 reads TGTGCCAGCAAAGACCCTTCCTACAATGAGCAGTTCTTC. It yields the protein CASKDPSYNEQFF.

V usage is TRBV27 and J usage is TRBJ1-1; D is unclear. Germline V gene sequence: CDR1 MNHEY, CDR2 SMNVEV (reference sequence). This CDR3 spans 11 amino acids. Trimming pared 6 bases from V and 0 bases from J, leaving 2 bases between. As DNA, the CDR3 is TGTGCCAGCAGATTGAACACTGAAGCTTTCTTT. Protein product: CASRLNTEAFF.

The gene calls are TRBV9 and TRBJ1-3, with TRBD1 identical over 8 bases. The CDR3 covers 14 residues. CDR1 is SGDLS and CDR2 is YYNGEE in the germline V gene. Trimming took 4 bases from V and 4 from J; bases not matched to a gene: 4. CDR3 bases: TGTGCCAGCAGCAGCTGGGACAGGGGAAACACCATATATTTT. Residues: CASSSWDRGNTIYF.

This clone was counted only a few times. The CDR3 sequence: CASSWTGSSYEQYF. The CDR3 bases are TGTGCCAGCAGTTGGACGGGGAGCTCCTACGAGCAGTACTTC. The chain combines TRBV27 with TRBJ2-7; D possibly corresponds to TRBD2 (5 bases). This CDR3 comprises 14 residues. V was trimmed by 4 bases and J by 0 bases, leaving 10 bases between them. Germline CDR1 is MNHEY and CDR2 is SMNVEV (reference sequence).

This clone has a handful of counts. This rearrangement joins TRBV5-8 to TRBJ2-2; D assignment may be TRBD1 or TRBD2 (5 bases each). There are 15 residues in the CDR3. V was shortened by 7 bases and J by 4 bases, with 17 bases between the two germline ends. Germline V gene data show CDR1 as SGHTS and CDR2 as YDEGEE. CDR3 sequence: CASAPGTLGTGELFF. CDR3 DNA sequence: TGTGCCAGCGCACCGGGGACCCTGGGCACCGGGGAGCTGTTTTTT. The entire variable domain, with the rest obtained from reference TRBV5-8 and TRBJ2-2, is as follows: EAGVTQSPTHLIKTRGQQATLRCSPISGHTSVYWYQQALGLGLQFLLWYDEGEERNRGNFPPRFSGRQFPNYSSELNVNALELEDSALYLCASAPGTLGTGELFFGEGSRLTVL.

The rearrangement joins TRBV27 to TRBJ1-5; 9 positions agree with TRBD1. The germline V gene encodes CDR1 MNHEY and CDR2 SMNVEV (reference sequence). V was clipped by 6 bases and J by 3 bases; unmatched bases: 9. The CDR3 contains 16 residues. This CDR3 is CASSNSRDRVNQPQHF. DNA of the CDR3: TGTGCCAGCAGCAACTCCCGGGACAGGGTCAATCAGCCCCAGCATTTT.

This chain joins TRBV5-4 and TRBJ2-5, with TRBD1 as a possible D gene (5 bases). This CDR3 region has 15 residues. Deletions cut 0 bases from V and 1 base from J, with 10 bases between. The germline gives CDR1 SGHNT, CDR2 YYREEE (reference sequence). The CDR3 is CASSLGQNIQETQYF. The CDR3 DNA reads TGTGCCAGCAGCTTGGGACAGAACATCCAAGAGACCCAGTACTTC.